The 12 T cell receptor beta chains listed next were all sequenced from one sample in a study of T cell repertoires in cytomegalovirus infection. No antigen is known for these receptors. TCRdb itself ran the reads through MiXCR, one entry per CDR3 protein. The sample holds 650,000 to 900,000 distinct CDR3 sequences, about 29% seen once. The starting material was cultured CD8+ T cells from PBMCs, obtained from culture after CMV antigen stimulation. The origin of the receptors is a human donor in good health (CMV status not recorded). Some clones in this sample may be carry-over from other donors' samples.

This clonotype was seen more than once but under ten times. CDR3 region: CASSGRDRGSEELFF. The CDR3 nucleotides read TGCGCCAGCAGTGGACGGGACAGGGGGAGTGAGGAGCTGTTTTTT. J is TRBJ2-2 and V is TRBV10-2; 11 nucleotides match TRBD1. There are 15 residues in the CDR3. Losses at the gene ends were 4 bases for V and 10 bases for J; bases not matched to a gene: 8. CDR1 and CDR2 (germline): WSHSY, SAAADI.

The chain combines TRBV20-1 with TRBJ2-1; D tentatively fits TRBD1 or TRBD2 (5 bases each). Trimming removed 3 bases at V and 0 bases at J, with 15 bases between. The germline gives CDR1 DFQATT, CDR2 SNEGSKA (reference sequence). The CDR3 has 16 residues. Here the CDR3 reads CSASPLKGSSYNEQFF. The CDR3 DNA sequence: TGCAGTGCTAGTCCCCTGAAGGGGAGCTCCTACAATGAGCAGTTCTTC.

The chain is built from TRBV12-3 or TRBV12-4 and TRBJ2-7, with unresolved D. Trimming took off 5 bases at V and 7 bases at J, with 9 bases between the two ends. The CDR3 contains 11 residues. CDR3 sequence (DNA): TGTGCCAGCAGTCTAACTGGTGAGCAGTACGTC. It encodes CASSLTGEQYV.

The CDR3 DNA follows: TGTGCCAGTAGTGAGACAGTTAATCAGCCCCAGCATTTT. Translated: CASSETVNQPQHF. The V and J genes are TRBV19 and TRBJ1-5, with D tentatively TRBD1 (5 bases). Germline CDR1 is LNHDA and CDR2 is SQIVND (reference sequence). This CDR3 is 13 amino acids long. Trimming took off 5 bases at V and 4 bases at J, with 9 bases between the two ends.

The chain links TRBV7-9 to TRBJ1-1; no clear D gene. V was trimmed by 3 bases and J by 6 bases, leaving 2 bases between them. This CDR3 contains 10 residues. Germline values: CDR1 SEHNR, CDR2 FQNEAQ (reference sequence). CDR3 amino acids: CASSFSEAFF. As DNA, the CDR3 is TGTGCCAGCAGCTTTTCTGAAGCTTTCTTT. The full variable domain, completed using reference TRBV7-9 and TRBJ1-1, is DTGVSQNPRHKITKRGQNVTFRCDPISEHNRLYWYRQTLGQGPEFLTYFQNEAQLEKSRLLSDRFSAERPKGSFSTLEIQRTEQGDSAMYLCASSFSEAFFGQGTRLTVV.

This clonotype appeared a few times. The chain links TRBV27 to TRBJ2-3, with 14 bases identical to TRBD2. CDR1 and CDR2 from the germline V gene are MNHEY and SMNVEV (reference sequence). The CDR3 length is 16 residues. J gave up 4 bases and V 2 bases, and 2 bases lay outside the gene matches. The CDR3 coding sequence is TGTGCCAGCAGTTTAGGGACTAGCGGGGGCCCAGATACGCAGTATTTT. This encodes CASSLGTSGGPDTQYF.

This clonotype came up a few times. The chain has TRBV6-1 and TRBJ2-1; 9 nucleotides match TRBD1. V dropped 2 bases and J dropped 7; count of bases not matched to a gene: 12. This CDR3 has 17 amino acids. CDR1 and CDR2 from the germline V gene are MNHNS and SASEGT. CDR3 nucleotides: TGTGCCAGCAGTGAATGGCCGGGACAGGGTGGAAGAAATGAGCAGTTCTTC. It codes for CASSEWPGQGGRNEQFF.

This clonotype was seen only once. The chain uses TRBV2 and TRBJ2-7; 7 bases map to TRBD2. V shed 2 bases, J shed 0 bases, and the junction held 1 base outside the gene matches. This CDR3 is 14 amino acids long. Germline CDR1 is SNHLY and CDR2 is FYNNEI. The CDR3 DNA sequence: TGTGCCAGCAGTGAACCGGGGGGCTCCTACGAGCAGTACTTC. It translates to CASSEPGGSYEQYF.

This chain connects TRBV28 to TRBJ2-7; TRBD1 matches 7 bases. CDR3 size: 15 residues. After removal of 5 bases from V and 0 bases from J, the junction contained 7 bases not matched to a gene. Germline V gene data show CDR1 as MDHEN and CDR2 as SYDVKM. The CDR3 reads CASSPKGDSSYEQYV. The CDR3 region has the DNA TGTGCCAGCAGTCCCAAGGGGGACAGCTCCTACGAGCAGTACGTC.

The chain couples TRBV6-2 or TRBV6-3 to TRBJ1-2; a weak D match, TRBD1 (5 bases). Germline-derived CDR1 and CDR2 are MNHEY and SVGEGT. The CDR3 extends over 15 amino acids. V dropped 5 bases and J dropped 1 base, with 14 bases sitting between them. CDR3: CASSVLGTFNYGYTF. The DNA for the CDR3 is TGTGCCAGCAGTGTCTTGGGGACCTTTAACTATGGCTACACCTTC.

V is TRBV27 and J is TRBJ2-7; 9 bases fit TRBD1. V dropped 5 bases and J dropped 5; count of bases not matched to a gene: 10. Germline V gene data show CDR1 as MNHEY and CDR2 as SMNVEV (reference sequence). CDR3 length: 15 residues. CDR3 DNA sequence: TGTGCCAGCAGTCCATCGCGGACAGGGGCTAACGAGCAGTACGTC. It is translated as CASSPSRTGANEQYV.

Details on this clonotype: A much larger clone lies a single base off, so this may be a read error. The chain recombines TRBV28 with TRBJ2-4, with a tentative D call TRBD2 (6 bases). Germline V lookup: CDR1 MDHEN, CDR2 SYDVKM. CDR3 length: 14 residues. CDR3 DNA: TGTGCCACTCGAGGAGGGGTAGCCAAAAACATTCAGTGCTTC. Translated, it gives CATRGGVAKNIQCF.